These T cell receptor beta chains were read from a single sample in a study of cytomegalovirus exposure and HLA in healthy donors. Clones were read by immunoSEQ multiplex PCR, and TCRdb kept only the in-frame ones, dropping some. This sample yields some 140,000 clones, of which around 73% are seen a single time; around 1.2% belongs to the top ten. Sequences were obtained from PBMCs. Every receptor here comes from a woman aged 40 to 50 in good health and CMV-seronegative. Both conserved end residues are part of each CDR3. The D gene is left open where the match is weak. Expanded clones get a size class; other rows say once, few or many, or leave the size out.

>TRBJ1-3|TRBV4-3|.|.
TGCGCCAGCAGCCAAGTCCAGGGGTTGGGAAACACCATATATTTT
CASSQVQGLGNTIYF
>TRBJ1-1|TRBV5-4|TRBD1|once
TGTGCCAGCAGCTTGGGAAACAGGGGGCTGTGGGGTGAAGCTTTCTTT
CASSLGNRGLWGEAFF
>TRBJ2-1|TRBV4-1|.|.
TGCGCCAGCAGCCAAAGCCCCGGGGGGCCAGACAATGAGCAGTTCTTC
CASSQSPGGPDNEQFF
>TRBJ1-1|TRBV7-8|.|.
TGTGCCAGCAGCTTAGATTTCAGGATGAACACTGAAGCTTTCTTT
CASSLDFRMNTEAFF
>TRBJ1-2|TRBV4-2|TRBD1|.
TGTGCCAGCAGCCATGGACAGGGGGCGGATGGCTACACCTTC
CASSHGQGADGYTF
>TRBJ1-6|TRBV15|.|once
TGTGCCACCAGCAATCCTCGTGGGGCCCATAATTCACCCCTCCACTTT
CATSNPRGAHNSPLHF
>TRBJ1-1|TRBV20-1|.|.
TGCAGTGCTACTGGGCAGACTGAAGCTTTCTTT
CSATGQTEAFF
>TRBJ2-6|TRBV19|.|.
TGTGCCAGTAGCGCAGGGTCTGGGGCCAACGTCCTGACTTTC
CASSAGSGANVLTF
>TRBJ1-1|TRBV7-9|.|.
TGTGCCAGCAGCTTACAGGCAATAGAGAACACTGAAGCTTTCTTT
CASSLQAIENTEAFF
>TRBJ1-5|TRBV7-8|.|once
TGTGCCAGCAGCTTAGAACAGAACAATCAGCCCCAGCATTTT
CASSLEQNNQPQHF
>TRBJ1-1|TRBV14|TRBD1|.
TGTGCCAGCAGCCAACTGCCGGGACAGGGGTTTTCGTGGGACACTGAAGCTTTCTTT
CASSQLPGQGFSWDTEAFF
>TRBJ1-1|TRBV6-1|TRBD1|.
TGTGCCAGCCGGGACAGGGGGCTAATGAACACTGAAGCTTTCTTT
CASRDRGLMNTEAFF
>TRBJ1-2|TRBV4-1|.|.
TGCGCCAGCAGCCAAGCTAGGACGGTCGGGACAAAGAATGGCTACACCTTC
CASSQARTVGTKNGYTF
>TRBJ1-6|TRBV7-2|.|.
TGTGCCAGCAGCCCCCAGGGATTCTATAATTCACCCCTCCACTTT
CASSPQGFYNSPLHF
>TRBJ1-5|TRBV9|.|.
TGTGCCAGCAGCGTAGGGGGGGACGGATCCAATCAGCCCCAGCATTTT
CASSVGGDGSNQPQHF
>TRBJ1-5|TRBV19|.|once
TGTGCCAGTAGTATCCGGGTAGGGGACTCCAATCAGCCCCAGCATTTT
CASSIRVGDSNQPQHF
>TRBJ2-1|TRBV7-2|TRBD2|.
TGTGCCAGCAGCTGGGGGGGCAATGAGCAGTTCTTC
CASSWGGNEQFF
>TRBJ1-4|TRBV4-2|.|.
TGTGCCAGCAGCCGAGGGAGAGACATCGGGGGTGAAAAACTGTTTTTT
CASSRGRDIGGEKLFF
>TRBJ1-1|TRBV13|.|.
TGTGCCAGCAGCTCGGACAGTCAGAACACTGAAGCTTTCTTT
CASSSDSQNTEAFF
>TRBJ2-3|TRBV13|.|.
TGTGCCAGCAGCTTAGACCGAGGCACAGATACGCAGTATTTT
CASSLDRGTDTQYF
>TRBJ1-5|TRBV28|.|.
TGTGCCAGCAGCAATTACAGGGTCTTAAGGCAGCCCCAGCATTTT
CASSNYRVLRQPQHF
>TRBJ2-3|TRBV5-4|TRBD2|.
TGTGCCAGCAGCCCCTCTAGCGGGGGAGGAGTTCGATCTAGCACAGATACGCAGTATTTT
CASSPSSGGGVRSSTDTQYF
>TRBJ1-6|TRBV4-3|.|once
TGCGCCAGCAGCCAAGAGTGGACAAGCTCCTATAATTCACCCCTCCACTTT
CASSQEWTSSYNSPLHF
>TRBJ2-7|TRBV7-9|.|.
TGTGCCAGCAGCCCCCGTGGGGCAGGTTCCTACGAGCAGTACTTC
CASSPRGAGSYEQYF
>TRBJ2-3|TRBV9|.|once
TGTGCCAGCAGCGATAGGACCGGAGGAGGTCCAGATACGCAGTATTTT
CASSDRTGGGPDTQYF
>TRBJ1-2|TRBV4-1|TRBD1|few
TGCGCCAGCAGCCAAGATCCTACATCGACAGGGGTTGTTGGCTACACCTTC
CASSQDPTSTGVVGYTF
>TRBJ2-2|TRBV2|TRBD2|few
TGTGCCAGCGGGGAGGGCCACACCGGGGAGCTGTTTTTT
CASGEGHTGELFF
>TRBJ1-1|TRBV5-4|TRBD1|.
TGTGCCAGCAGCCTTCTCGGGACAGGGATTAAAGAAGCTTTCTTT
CASSLLGTGIKEAFF
>TRBJ1-6|TRBV6-5|.|few
TGTGCCAGCAGTTACGGCAGCTCCTATAATTCACCCCTCCACTTT
CASSYGSSYNSPLHF
>TRBJ1-2|TRBV7-9|.|.
TGTGCCAGCAGCTTAAACGACAGGATCTATGGCTACACCTTC
CASSLNDRIYGYTF
>TRBJ2-1|TRBV6-4|TRBD2|few
TGTGCCAGCAGTGTCCTAGCGGGGTCGGGAGATGAGCAGTTCTTC
CASSVLAGSGDEQFF
>TRBJ2-2|TRBV29-1|TRBD1|.
TGCAGCGTCGTTACAGGGGCGTCGGCAAACACCGGGGAGCTGTTTTTT
CSVVTGASANTGELFF
>TRBJ1-1|TRBV6-1|.|.
TGTGCCAGCAGTGACACGACTTTGCGGGGCACTGAAGCTTTCTTT
CASSDTTLRGTEAFF
>TRBJ1-1|TRBV4-2|TRBD1|.
TGTGCCAGCAGCCACACCAGACAGGGACGAGCTCCGACTGAAGCTTTCTTT
CASSHTRQGRAPTEAFF
>TRBJ1-5|TRBV29-1|.|few
TGCAGCGTCGGAGAAGGGGTTGAACAGCCCCAGCATTTT
CSVGEGVEQPQHF